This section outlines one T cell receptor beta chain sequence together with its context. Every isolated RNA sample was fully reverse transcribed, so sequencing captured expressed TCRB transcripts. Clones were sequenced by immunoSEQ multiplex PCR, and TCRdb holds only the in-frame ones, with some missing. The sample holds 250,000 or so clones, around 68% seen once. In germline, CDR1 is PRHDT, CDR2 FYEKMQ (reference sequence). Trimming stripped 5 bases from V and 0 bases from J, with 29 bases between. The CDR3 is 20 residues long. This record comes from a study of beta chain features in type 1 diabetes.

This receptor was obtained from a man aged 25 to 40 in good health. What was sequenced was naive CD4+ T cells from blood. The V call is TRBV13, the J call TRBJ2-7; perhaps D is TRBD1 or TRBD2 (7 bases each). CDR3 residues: CASSSSPTLPRGGYSYEQYF. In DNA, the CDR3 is TGTGCCAGCAGCAGCTCCCCCACGCTTCCCAGGGGGGGCTACTCCTACGAGCAGTACTTC. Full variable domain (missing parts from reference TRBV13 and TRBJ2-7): AAGVIQSPRHLIKEKRETATLKCYPIPRHDTVYWYQQGPGQDPQFLISFYEKMQSDKGSIPDRFSAQQFSDYHSELNMSSLELGDSALYFCASSSSPTLPRGGYSYEQYFGPGTRLTVT.